The T cell receptor (beta chain) under discussion was sequenced for a study of blood T cells in healthy people across ages (dated by TCRdb to the mid-2010s). In terms of the full investigation: In model experiments, template switching captured roughly one uniquely barcoded TCR beta cDNA molecule for every two T cells. Donors were grouped into four age groups: young (average 16 years), middle-aged (around 39), aged (around 60) and long-lived (roughly 80). The study analyzed two additional independent replicas of 1 million unique cDNA reads from the same blood draw for two donors, one aged 18 to 29 and one aged 80 or older. The study measured age-related changes in TCR beta repertoire diversity using deep sequencing normalized with unique cDNA molecular identifiers. Donors of different ages were randomly distributed across sequencing lanes to avoid experimental bias.

What the study reported, not specific to this receptor: A strong correlation was found between observed TCR beta diversity and the percentage of naive T cells measured by flow cytometry. Estimates of total diversity based on one million sequenced T cells were considered lower bounds and underestimates. Bulk unsorted PBMC profiling prevented conclusive comparison of naive and antigen-experienced compartments. Because donor CMV infection status was unknown, age-related changes in expanded clonotypes were potentially confounded. Compared with the aged group, the long-lived group had more naive CD4+ T cells, fewer expanded clones and increased TCR diversity, a pattern suggesting age selection. Observed TCR beta diversity per million T cells fell roughly linearly with age, and a significant reduction was already apparent by age about 38.

To prepare the library, 5' RACE was applied. Instrument on record: Illumina HiSeq 2500. A second PCR of 7 to 11 cycles was performed with a sample-barcoded 5' primer and a J-beta primer mix. A template-switch 5' adaptor carrying 12 random nucleotides introduced a unique molecular identifier onto each TCR beta cDNA molecule. Each sample yielded at least 3 million CDR3-containing paired-end reads. All of the RNA was converted into first-strand cDNA using the Mint cDNA synthesis kit, with a TRBC-specific oligonucleotide serving as the primer. After uracil-DNA glycosylase treatment, a first 18-cycle PCR used universal primers M1SS and BC2_uni_R on all cDNA. The paper's data handling went like this. For normalization, 1 million high-quality reads, each with a distinct molecular identifier, were randomly selected from each sample. Instead of being binned into consensus sequences, reads that shared molecular identifiers were thrown out. MiTCR, with a Q25 quality threshold and the strictest error-elimination algorithm, was used for CDR3 identification, clonotype clustering and error correction. A nonparametric unseen species model with Euler transformation was used to estimate lower-bound total TCR beta diversity. TCRdb handled the public reads itself, with Q25 trimming in fastp and clone calling in MiXCR, and kept productive beta chains. Each entry merges the rows of one CDR3 protein and shows their most common DNA and genes. TCRdb, not the authors, supplied the V and J calls. The sample table records approximately 1.5 million distinct CDR3 sequences; around 36% of these occur just once. Clones ranked in the top ten supply about 10% of the sample.

Donors were 39 systemically healthy Caucasian individuals from Russia aged about 6 to 100 years. Each donor gave 8.5 to 10 milliliters of peripheral blood, collected into EDTA-treated Vacutainer tubes. Ficoll-Paque density-gradient centrifugation was used to isolate PBMCs, with at least 7 million obtained per sample. Total RNA, at least 6 micrograms per sample, was extracted from PBMCs with Trizol reagent. The percentages of naive CD45RAhigh/CD27high T cells were determined by flow cytometry on a PBMC aliquot from every donor. This clonotype was seen a few times. Its antigen is currently not known. No base qualities exist here, and no much larger clone lies one base off it. Sequencing was carried out using blood. This sequence was found in a woman aged 25 to 39 in good health.

The CDR3 has the sequence CASSLSSGRNEQYF. The DNA sequence is given as TGTGCCAGCAGCTTAAGCTCGGGGCGCAACGAGCAGTACTTC. Rearrangement joined TRBV7-9 to TRBJ2-7; the D region is possibly TRBD1 or TRBD2, each matching across 5 bases. The CDR3 goes from the cysteine to the phenylalanine over 14 residues. Here the CDR3 DNA is all that survives: 42 bases in frame from base 1. The germline V gene (reference sequence) specifies SEHNR as CDR1 and FQNEAQ as CDR2. V loses 2 bases of germline sequence and J loses 5 bases, and the interval between the two ends is 13 bases.